The subject of this entry is one T cell receptor beta chain. The antigen is unknown. The patients with Susac syndrome were individuals who fulfilled the recently defined diagnostic criteria for disease that was either definite or probable. cDNA came from roughly 0.5 to 1 ug RNA primed by random hexamers. Amplification of TCR beta CDR3 spanned 54 Vbeta and 13 Jbeta via immunoSEQ multiplex PCR. MiXCR, applied by TCRdb to the immunoSEQ multiplex PCR reads, yields one record per CDR3 protein. The sample lists under 250,000 distinct CDR3 sequences; about 94% were seen once. V shed 2 bases, J shed 11 bases, and the junction held 7 bases outside the gene matches. The germline CDR1 and CDR2 sequences are DFQATT and SNEGSKA (reference sequence). CDR3 length: 12 amino acids. This record comes from a study of CD8 T cells in Susac syndrome. Across the whole study: When blood was collected, patients with Susac syndrome were therapy-naive, were taking corticosteroids, or were receiving intravenous immunoglobulin alone. Overall study results and limits: In Susac patients, clonal expansion was not detected in CD4+ cells.

V gene TRBV20-1 combines with J gene TRBJ2-7, with 9 bases aligning to TRBD1. The specimen sequenced was CD4+ T cells from PBMCs. This TCR was sampled from a human donor with Susac syndrome. The CDR3 is CSARRDRDMEYF. Written as DNA, the CDR3 is TGCAGTGCTAGAAGGGACAGGGATATGGAGTACTTC.